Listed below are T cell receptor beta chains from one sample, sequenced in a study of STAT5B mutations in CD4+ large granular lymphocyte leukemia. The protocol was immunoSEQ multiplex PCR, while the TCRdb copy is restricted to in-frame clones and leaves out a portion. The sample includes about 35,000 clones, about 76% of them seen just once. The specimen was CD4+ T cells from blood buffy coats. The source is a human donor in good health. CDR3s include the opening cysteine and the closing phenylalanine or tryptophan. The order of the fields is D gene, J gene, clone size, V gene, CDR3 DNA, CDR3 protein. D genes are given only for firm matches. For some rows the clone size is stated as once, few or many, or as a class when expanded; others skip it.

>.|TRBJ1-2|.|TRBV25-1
TGTGCCACCTCCTTGACCGGGGGGCACTATGGCTACACCTTC
CATSLTGGHYGYTF
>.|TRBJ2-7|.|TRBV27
TGTGCCAGCAGTCCCCAGAGTGGGGCAAGGAAGCACGAGCAGTACTTC
CASSPQSGARKHEQYF
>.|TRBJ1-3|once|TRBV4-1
TGCGCCAGCAGCCAAGGCGATACACGGAGAGGAAACACCATATATTTT
CASSQGDTRRGNTIYF
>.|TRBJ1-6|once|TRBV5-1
TGCGCCAGCAGCTTGCACAGGGCAGAGGATTCACCCCTCCACTTT
CASSLHRAEDSPLHF
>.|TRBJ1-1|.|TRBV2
TGTGCCAGCAGTGAACCCGGGATGAACACTGAAGCTTTCTTT
CASSEPGMNTEAFF
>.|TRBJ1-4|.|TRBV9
TGTGCCAGCAGCCCCCAGGGCAGGGATGAAAAACTGTTTTTT
CASSPQGRDEKLFF
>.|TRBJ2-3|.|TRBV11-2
TGTGCCAGCAGCTTAACAGGCCGGACAGATACGCAGTATTTT
CASSLTGRTDTQYF
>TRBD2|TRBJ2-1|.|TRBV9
TGTGCCAGCAGCGGTACTAGCGGGAGTCCCAATGAGCAGTTCTTC
CASSGTSGSPNEQFF
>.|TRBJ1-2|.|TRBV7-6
TGTGCCAGCAGCTTAGCGGAGAACTATGGCTACACCTTC
CASSLAENYGYTF
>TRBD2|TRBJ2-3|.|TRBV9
TGTGCCAGCAGCCCCGAAGGACTAGCGGGAGTGCTTACGCAGTATTTT
CASSPEGLAGVLTQYF
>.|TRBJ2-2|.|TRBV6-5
TGTGCCAGCACCAATAGCGGTGGTAGCACCGGGGAGCTGTTTTTT
CASTNSGGSTGELFF
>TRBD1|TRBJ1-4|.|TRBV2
TGTGCCAGCAGTGGAGACAGGGGAAATGAAAAACTGTTTTTT
CASSGDRGNEKLFF
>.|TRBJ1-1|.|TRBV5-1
TGCGCCAGCAGCCAGGAGCCTAACACTGAAGCTTTCTTT
CASSQEPNTEAFF
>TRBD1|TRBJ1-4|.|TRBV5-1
TGCGCCAGCAGCACGAACAGGGGTGCCCAAAATGAAAAACTGTTTTTT
CASSTNRGAQNEKLFF
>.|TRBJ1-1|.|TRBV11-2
TGTGCCAGCAGCCCGCCTTGGAGTGACGCTTTCTTT
CASSPPWSDAFF
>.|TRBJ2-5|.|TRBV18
TGTGCCAGCTCACCACTAGTTGGCGAGACCCAGTACTTC
CASSPLVGETQYF
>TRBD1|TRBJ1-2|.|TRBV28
TGTGCCAGCAGTCAAGGGGGTCTCCGGGACAGCGCTAACTATGGCTACACCTTC
CASSQGGLRDSANYGYTF
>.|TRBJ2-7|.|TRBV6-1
TGTGCCAGCAGTGTCAACAGGCCCTACGAGCAGTACTTC
CASSVNRPYEQYF
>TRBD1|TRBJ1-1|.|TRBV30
TGTGCCTGGAACGCCTTAGGGACAGGGGTCAGAATGAACACTGAAGCTTTCTTT
CAWNALGTGVRMNTEAFF
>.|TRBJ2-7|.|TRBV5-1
TGCGCCAGCAGCCAAGACTACGAGCAGTACTTC
CASSQDYEQYF
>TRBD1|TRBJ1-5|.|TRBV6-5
TGTGCCAGCAGCCAGGACAGGGGGAGCAATCAGCCCCAGCATTTT
CASSQDRGSNQPQHF
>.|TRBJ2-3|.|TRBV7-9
TGTGCCAGCAGCCTTGGGGCCGGCACAGATACGCAGTATTTT
CASSLGAGTDTQYF
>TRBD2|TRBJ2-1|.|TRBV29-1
TGCAGCGTGGCGGGACTAGCTGCTAGCCGCTCCTACAATGAGCAGTTCTTC
CSVAGLAASRSYNEQFF
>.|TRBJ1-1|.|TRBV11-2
TGTGCCAGCGAATCCCAGGCCCGAAGTGCTGAAGCTTTCTTT
CASESQARSAEAFF
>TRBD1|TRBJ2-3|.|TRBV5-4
TGTGCCAGCAGCTTGGATGCGGGACAGGGGGCGAGTACAGATACGCAGTATTTT
CASSLDAGQGASTDTQYF
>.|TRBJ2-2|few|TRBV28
TGTGCCAGCAAGAAGGGACAGAACACCGGGGAGCTGTTTTTT
CASKKGQNTGELFF
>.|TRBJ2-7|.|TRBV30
TGTGCCTGGAGTGAGGGGATCGGAGGCCCCTACGAGCAGTACTTC
CAWSEGIGGPYEQYF
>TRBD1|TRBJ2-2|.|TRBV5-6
TGTGCCAGCAGCGGGGACAGGCGCACCGGGGAGCTGTTTTTT
CASSGDRRTGELFF
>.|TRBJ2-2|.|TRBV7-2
TGTGCCAGCAGCTATTCCGGGACAAACACCGGGGAGCTGTTTTTT
CASSYSGTNTGELFF
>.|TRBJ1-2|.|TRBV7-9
TGTGCCAGCAGCTTATTGCAGGGATCAGACTATGGCTACACCTTC
CASSLLQGSDYGYTF
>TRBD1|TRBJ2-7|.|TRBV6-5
TGTGCCAGCAGGCCGGGACAGGGGGGAGAAGAGCAGTACTTC
CASRPGQGGEEQYF
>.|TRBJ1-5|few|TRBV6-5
TGTGCCAGCAGAGGCCGCGGGGCGGGTGATCAGCCCCAGCATTTT
CASRGRGAGDQPQHF
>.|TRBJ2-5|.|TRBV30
TGTGCCTGGAGTCGCAATACCCTGAGGGCGGGGCGGGAGACCCAGTACTTC
CAWSRNTLRAGRETQYF
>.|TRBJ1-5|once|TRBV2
TGTGCCAGCAGTGAAGCGTGGGGGCGTCTCAATCAGCCCCAGCATTTT
CASSEAWGRLNQPQHF
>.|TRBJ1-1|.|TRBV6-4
TGTGCCAGCAGTCCCTGGGGTGGGGACACTGAAGCTTTCTTT
CASSPWGGDTEAFF
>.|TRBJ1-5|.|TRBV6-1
TGTGCCAGCAGTGAAGCACAGGGCGATCAGCCCCAGCATTTT
CASSEAQGDQPQHF
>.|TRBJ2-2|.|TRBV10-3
TGTGCCATCAGCGCTCGGGGGTTGGGGCAGGGGAACACCGGGGAGCTGTTTTTT
CAISARGLGQGNTGELFF
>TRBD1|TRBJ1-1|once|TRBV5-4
TGTGCCAGCAGCATCGACAGGGTAGATATGAACACTGAAGCTTTCTTT
CASSIDRVDMNTEAFF
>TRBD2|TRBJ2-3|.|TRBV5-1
TGCGCCAGCAGCTTGGCCGGGCGGACTAGCGGTCTCACAGATACGCAGTATTTT
CASSLAGRTSGLTDTQYF
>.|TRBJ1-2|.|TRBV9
TGTGCCAGCAGGCCACAAGGGCGTAACTATGGCTACACCTTC
CASRPQGRNYGYTF
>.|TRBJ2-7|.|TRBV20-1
TGCAGTGCTATGGCCGTATCCGAGCAGTACTTC
CSAMAVSEQYF
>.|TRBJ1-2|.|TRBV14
TGTGCCAGCAGCCAAGTTAACTATGGCTACACCTTC
CASSQVNYGYTF